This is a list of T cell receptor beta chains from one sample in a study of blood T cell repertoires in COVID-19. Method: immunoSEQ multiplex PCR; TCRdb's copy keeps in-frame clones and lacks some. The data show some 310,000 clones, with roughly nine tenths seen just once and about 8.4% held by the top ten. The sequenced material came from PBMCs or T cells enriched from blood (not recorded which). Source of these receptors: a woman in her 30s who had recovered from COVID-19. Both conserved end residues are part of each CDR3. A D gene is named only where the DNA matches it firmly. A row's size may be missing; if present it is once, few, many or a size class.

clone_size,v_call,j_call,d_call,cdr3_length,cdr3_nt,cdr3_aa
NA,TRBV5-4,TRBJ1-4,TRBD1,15,TGTGCCAGCAGGAATAGCAGGGGGCTGAATGAAAAACTGTTTTTT,CASRNSRGLNEKLFF
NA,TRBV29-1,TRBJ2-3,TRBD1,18,TGCAGCGTTGAGGCGGGACAGGGGGTGGAGAAACGCACAGATACGCAGTATTTT,CSVEAGQGVEKRTDTQYF
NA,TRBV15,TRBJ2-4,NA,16,TGTGCCACCAGCCCTCGGAGGGTCGATGCCAAAAACATTCAGTACTTC,CATSPRRVDAKNIQYF
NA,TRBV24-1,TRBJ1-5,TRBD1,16,TGTGCCACCAGGACGGACAGGGGTGCAAGCAATCAGCCCCAGCATTTT,CATRTDRGASNQPQHF
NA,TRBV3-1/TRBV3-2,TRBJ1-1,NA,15,TGTGCCAGCAGCCCCCGTGGGAGCAGGGGAACTGAAGCTTTCTTT,CASSPRGSRGTEAFF
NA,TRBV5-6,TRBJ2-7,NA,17,TGTGCCAGCAGCCCCCGTGGAGGGTTTCGGGGATGGGGCGAGCAGTACTTC,CASSPRGGFRGWGEQYF
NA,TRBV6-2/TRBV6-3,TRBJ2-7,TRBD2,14,TGTGCCAGCAGTTATTGGGCAGGGAGGGTCGAGCAGTACTTC,CASSYWAGRVEQYF
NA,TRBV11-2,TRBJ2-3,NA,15,TGTGCCAGCAGCTTTCGAGGAACTAGCACAGATACGCAGTATTTT,CASSFRGTSTDTQYF
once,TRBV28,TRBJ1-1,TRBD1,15,TGTGCCAGCAGTTTACTCAGGGGGCCGGAAACTGAAGCTTTCTTT,CASSLLRGPETEAFF
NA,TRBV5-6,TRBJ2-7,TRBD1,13,TGTGCCAGCAGCCGAACAGGGGTATACGAGCAGTACTTC,CASSRTGVYEQYF
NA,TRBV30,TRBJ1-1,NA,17,TGTGCCTGGAGACACCGGGACACGATCATCGAAGGGACTGAAGCTTTCTTT,CAWRHRDTIIEGTEAFF
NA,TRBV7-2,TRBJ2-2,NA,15,TGTGCCAGCAGCTTAGTGGTAGCGGTCACCGGGGAGCTGTTTTTT,CASSLVVAVTGELFF
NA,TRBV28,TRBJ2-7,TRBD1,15,TGTGCCAGCAGTTTATCAGGGGGCGCGAAATACGAGCAGTACTTC,CASSLSGGAKYEQYF
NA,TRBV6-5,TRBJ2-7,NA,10,TGTGCCAGCGGGCGAAGAGAGCAGTACTTC,CASGRREQYF
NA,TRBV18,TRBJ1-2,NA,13,TGTGCCAGCTCTTCGACAATCAGGGATGGCTACACCTTC,CASSSTIRDGYTF
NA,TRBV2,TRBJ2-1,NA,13,TGTGCCAGCAGTGCCACTGCTCGGGTTGAGCAGTTCTTC,CASSATARVEQFF
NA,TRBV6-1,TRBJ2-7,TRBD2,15,TGTGCCAGCAGTGAACCGGGACTAGCGGGGTACGAGCAGTACTTC,CASSEPGLAGYEQYF
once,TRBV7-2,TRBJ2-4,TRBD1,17,TGTGCCAGCAGCGGGGGGACAGGGGGCGGTCGCCGCGCCATTCAGTACTTC,CASSGGTGGGRRAIQYF
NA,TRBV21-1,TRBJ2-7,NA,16,TGTGCCAGCAGCACACAAGGACTAGCGGTTGACTACGAGCAGTACTTC,CASSTQGLAVDYEQYF
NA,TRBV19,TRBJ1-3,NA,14,TGTGCCAGTAGAGCAGGGGCCTCTGGAAACACCATATATTTT,CASRAGASGNTIYF
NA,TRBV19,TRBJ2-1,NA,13,TGTGCCAGTAGGACAGGGAGGATCGCTGAGCAGTTCTTC,CASRTGRIAEQFF
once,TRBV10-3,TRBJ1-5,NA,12,TGTGCCAACGGGAAGAGCAATCAGCCCCAGCATTTT,CANGKSNQPQHF
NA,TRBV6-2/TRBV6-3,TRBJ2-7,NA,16,TGTGCCAGCAGTTACGCATCTCCCCAGGGAAGGTACGAGCAGTACTTC,CASSYASPQGRYEQYF
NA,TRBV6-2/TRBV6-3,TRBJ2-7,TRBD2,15,TGTGCCAGCAGTTTAGAGCTAGCGGGAGGTTACGAGCAGTACTTC,CASSLELAGGYEQYF
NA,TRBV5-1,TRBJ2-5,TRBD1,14,TGCGCCAGCAGCCCGGGACAGGGCCAAGAGACCCAGTACTTC,CASSPGQGQETQYF
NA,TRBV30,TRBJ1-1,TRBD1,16,TGTGCCTGGAGCAGACTACAGGGGGGAAGGAACACTGAAGCTTTCTTT,CAWSRLQGGRNTEAFF
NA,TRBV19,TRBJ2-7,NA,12,TGTGCCAGTAGCTACAGGGCCAGCGAGCAGTACTTC,CASSYRASEQYF
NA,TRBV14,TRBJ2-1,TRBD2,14,TGTGCCAGCAGCCAAGAACAGCGGGGAAATGAGCAGTTCTTC,CASSQEQRGNEQFF
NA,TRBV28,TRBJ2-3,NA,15,TGTGCCAGCAGTTTACAGCGGACTAGCACAGATACGCAGTATTTT,CASSLQRTSTDTQYF
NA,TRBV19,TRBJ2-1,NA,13,TGTGCCAGTAGCCGACAGATTGTGGATGAGCAGTTCTTC,CASSRQIVDEQFF
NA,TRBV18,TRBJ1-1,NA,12,TGTGCCAGCTCACCAAGGGGTCTTGAAGCTTTCTTT,CASSPRGLEAFF
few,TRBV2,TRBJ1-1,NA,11,TGTGCCAGCTTTGGGGGGATTGAAGCTTTCTTT,CASFGGIEAFF
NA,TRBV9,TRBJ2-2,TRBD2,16,TGTGCCAGCAGCGTAGTTCTAGCGGGAGCCACCGGGGAGCTGTTTTTT,CASSVVLAGATGELFF
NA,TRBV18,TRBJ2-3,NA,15,TGTGCCAGCTCACCATTTAACAGGATGCCAGATACGCAGTATTTT,CASSPFNRMPDTQYF
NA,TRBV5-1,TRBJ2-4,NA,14,TGCGCCAGCAGCCCGCAGGGGGCCAAAAACATTCAGTACTTC,CASSPQGAKNIQYF
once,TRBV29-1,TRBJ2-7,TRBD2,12,TGCAGCGTGGGACTAACTCCGCACGAGCAGTACTTC,CSVGLTPHEQYF
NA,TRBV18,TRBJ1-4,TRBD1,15,TGTGCCAGCTCACCTCAACAGGGGCGGGATGAAAAACTGTTTTTT,CASSPQQGRDEKLFF
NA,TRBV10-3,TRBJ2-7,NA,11,TGTGCCATGGGGGGTTCAAGCGAGCAGTACTTC,CAMGGSSEQYF
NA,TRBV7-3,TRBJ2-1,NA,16,TGTGCCAGCAGCTTAGGAGGTCCGAGCTCCTACAATGAGCAGTTCTTC,CASSLGGPSSYNEQFF
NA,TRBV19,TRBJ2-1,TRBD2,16,TGTGCCAGTAGTATTTGGCTAGCGGGTCGGAGTAATGAGCAGTTCTTC,CASSIWLAGRSNEQFF
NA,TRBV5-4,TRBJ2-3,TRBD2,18,TGTGCCAGCAGACCGGGACTAGCGGGGGTTGTTGGCACAGATACGCAGTATTTT,CASRPGLAGVVGTDTQYF
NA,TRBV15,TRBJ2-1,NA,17,TGTGCCACCAGCACGGGACTCCAAAGGAGCTCCTACAATGAGCAGTTCTTC,CATSTGLQRSSYNEQFF
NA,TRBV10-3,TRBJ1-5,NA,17,TGTGCCATCAGTGAGTCGAAAGTCTCCCCGGGAGATCAGCCCCAGCATTTT,CAISESKVSPGDQPQHF